This T cell receptor (beta chain) was identified in a study of T cells in Graves' hyperthyroidism and ophthalmopathy. On the study more broadly: Blood was drawn when the patient was first diagnosed and still untreated.

Study-level findings and limits: In the analysis, a 13 V-J model separated ophthalmopathy from stable hyperthyroidism.

Per germline, CDR1 LNHDA and CDR2 SQIVND (reference sequence). There are 14 residues in the CDR3. Amplification targeted TCR beta CDR3 regions from RNA transcripts. First-round RT-PCR targeting the TCR CDR3 was performed with the HTBI primer set. From the multiplex PCR reads, TCRdb called clonotypes with MiXCR, one entry per CDR3 protein. Among 400,000 to 500,000 distinct CDR3 sequences listed, roughly 13% were seen once. About this clonotype itself: Its antigen is unidentified. This likely came from a read error, as a far larger clone is one base away.

This chain links TRBV19 with TRBJ2-1, with 8 bases matching TRBD1. This TCR came from a woman under 30 with Graves' hyperthyroidism. Specimen: blood. The CDR3 region has the DNA TGTGTCAGTAGACCCGGGACAGGTTACAATGAGCAGTTCTTC. Protein sequence: CVSRPGTGYNEQFF.